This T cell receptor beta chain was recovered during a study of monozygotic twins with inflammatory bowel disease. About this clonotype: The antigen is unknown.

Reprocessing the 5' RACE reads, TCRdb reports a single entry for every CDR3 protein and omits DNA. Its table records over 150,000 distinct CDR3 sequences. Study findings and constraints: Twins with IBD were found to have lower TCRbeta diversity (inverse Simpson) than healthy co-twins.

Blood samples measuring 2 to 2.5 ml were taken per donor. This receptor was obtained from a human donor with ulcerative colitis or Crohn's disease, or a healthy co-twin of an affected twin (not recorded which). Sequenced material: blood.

The CDR3 region is CSDRGAGGYTF. The chain couples TRBV20-1 to TRBJ1-2; as DNA is missing, the TRBD1 call by TCRdb cannot be tested. The CDR3 sequence is 11 residues long. Germline CDR1 is DFQATT and CDR2 is SNEGSKA (reference sequence).